These T cell receptor beta chains were read from a single sample in a study of shared clonotypes between healthy human individuals. This table comes from immunoSEQ multiplex PCR, and its TCRdb copy is limited to in-frame clones, with some not included. The data hold about 2 million clones, with 95% observed a single time. The sample consisted of naive CD4+ T cells sorted from blood. The receptors were sampled from a man aged 18 to 29 in good health. Both conserved end residues are part of each CDR3. D genes are given only for firm matches. Clone size, where shown, is once, few, many, or a class for clones that have expanded.

d_call	v_call	j_call	clone_size	cdr3_aa	cdr3_nt
TRBD1	TRBV7-9	TRBJ1-3	NA	CASSPPRGHSGNTIYF	TGTGCCAGCAGCCCCCCCAGGGGGCACTCTGGAAACACCATATATTTT
NA	TRBV5-1	TRBJ2-2	once	CASSYKQPSNTGELFF	TGCGCCAGCAGCTACAAGCAGCCCTCGAACACCGGGGAGCTGTTTTTT
NA	TRBV7-2	TRBJ2-7	NA	CASSSVYEQYF	TGTGCCAGCAGCTCAGTGTACGAGCAGTACTTC
NA	TRBV5-1	TRBJ1-5	once	CASSLDSGEPQHF	TGCGCCAGCAGCCTAGACAGTGGGGAGCCCCAGCATTTT
NA	TRBV10-3	TRBJ1-6	NA	CAISEDKVNSPLHF	TGTGCCATCAGTGAAGACAAAGTTAATTCACCCCTCCACTTT
NA	TRBV29-1	TRBJ2-7	NA	CSVFPGSGTAAYEQYF	TGCAGCGTTTTTCCGGGGTCCGGGACTGCGGCCTACGAGCAGTACTTC
NA	TRBV20-1	TRBJ1-1	NA	CSAEAGPEAFF	TGCAGTGCCGAGGCGGGACCTGAAGCTTTCTTT
TRBD1	TRBV28	TRBJ1-1	many	CASRSQGQAFF	TGTGCCAGCAGGTCACAGGGGCAAGCTTTCTTT
NA	TRBV4-3	TRBJ2-1	NA	CASSQTDYANEQFF	TGCGCCAGCAGCCAAACGGACTATGCAAATGAGCAGTTCTTC
NA	TRBV30	TRBJ1-6	NA	CAWSVGGTTNSPLHF	TGTGCCTGGAGTGTAGGAGGGACTACTAATTCACCCCTCCACTTT
TRBD1	TRBV7-6	TRBJ2-2	NA	CASSLVVTGVLGELFF	TGTGCCAGCAGCTTAGTCGTGACAGGGGTATTAGGGGAGCTGTTTTTT
NA	TRBV11-3	TRBJ1-6	NA	CASSRNAGSPLHF	TGTGCCAGTTCACGCAATGCTGGTTCACCCCTCCACTTT
TRBD1	TRBV6-1	TRBJ2-7	NA	CASSEWGQGYEQYF	TGTGCCAGCAGTGAATGGGGACAGGGTTACGAGCAGTACTTC
NA	TRBV29-1	TRBJ2-6	NA	CSVVVRAAGANVLTF	TGCAGCGTTGTAGTCAGGGCGGCTGGGGCCAACGTCCTGACTTTC
TRBD2	TRBV19	TRBJ2-2	NA	CASSDLTSGNTGELFF	TGTGCCAGTAGTGACCTCACTAGCGGGAACACCGGGGAGCTGTTTTTT
NA	TRBV28	TRBJ1-6	NA	CASILGGQDSPLHF	TGTGCCAGCATTCTGGGGGGGCAAGATTCACCCCTCCACTTT
NA	TRBV18	TRBJ1-1	NA	CASSPPASFTEAFF	TGTGCCAGCTCACCCCCAGCCAGCTTCACTGAAGCTTTCTTT
NA	TRBV5-7	TRBJ1-2	once	CASTVQSGTVFYGYTF	TGTGCCAGCACAGTTCAATCCGGGACGGTTTTCTATGGCTACACCTTC
TRBD1	TRBV30	TRBJ2-7	NA	CAWAGTGNTYEQYF	TGTGCCTGGGCCGGGACAGGGAACACCTACGAGCAGTACTTC
NA	TRBV5-6	TRBJ2-5	NA	CASSFKVTGPQETQYF	TGTGCCAGCAGCTTTAAGGTGACAGGCCCCCAAGAGACCCAGTACTTC
NA	TRBV13	TRBJ1-1	NA	CATTIRREAFF	TGTGCCACAACGATCCGCCGCGAAGCTTTCTTT
NA	TRBV27	TRBJ1-5	NA	CASMGGRSQPQHF	TGTGCCAGTATGGGGGGCAGGAGTCAGCCCCAGCATTTT
NA	TRBV14	TRBJ1-4	NA	CASRPWAGEKLFF	TGTGCCAGCAGGCCGTGGGCTGGTGAAAAACTGTTTTTT
NA	TRBV9	TRBJ1-5	NA	CASSPTGSQPQHF	TGTGCCAGCAGCCCAACAGGGAGTCAGCCCCAGCATTTT
NA	TRBV5-1	TRBJ1-1	NA	CASSLPQNTEAFF	TGCGCCAGCAGCTTACCCCAGAACACTGAAGCTTTCTTT
TRBD2	TRBV11-3	TRBJ2-2	NA	CASSMGLAGELFF	TGTGCCAGCAGCATGGGACTAGCCGGGGAGCTGTTTTTT
NA	TRBV7-8	TRBJ2-1	few	CASSLESGSGQFF	TGTGCCAGCAGCTTGGAATCGGGATCGGGGCAGTTCTTC
NA	TRBV21-1	TRBJ2-7	NA	CASTTWDMREYEQYF	TGTGCCAGCACGACCTGGGACATGAGGGAATACGAGCAGTACTTC
TRBD2	TRBV13	TRBJ2-3	NA	CASSDTGTSAQYF	TGTGCCAGCAGCGATACGGGGACTAGTGCGCAGTATTTT
TRBD1	TRBV25-1	TRBJ1-1	once	CASTGGGMNTEAFF	TGTGCCAGCACAGGGGGAGGCATGAACACTGAAGCTTTCTTT
TRBD2	TRBV4-1	TRBJ2-3	NA	CASSQGNGRHVGDTQYF	TGCGCCAGCAGCCAAGGCAACGGGAGGCACGTGGGAGATACGCAGTATTTT
NA	TRBV18	TRBJ1-5	NA	CASSPPKASNQPQHF	TGTGCCAGCTCACCACCGAAGGCAAGCAATCAGCCCCAGCATTTT
TRBD1	TRBV7-9	TRBJ1-5	NA	CASSPKDRNSNQPQHF	TGTGCCAGCAGCCCGAAGGACAGGAATAGCAATCAGCCCCAGCATTTT
NA	TRBV18	TRBJ2-6	NA	CASSPQQGSISGANVLTF	TGTGCCAGCTCACCCCAACAGGGCTCAATTTCAGGGGCCAACGTCCTGACTTTC
NA	TRBV4-1	TRBJ1-6	NA	CASSQVQVDSPLHF	TGCGCCAGCAGCCAAGTCCAGGTCGATTCACCCCTCCACTTT
NA	TRBV11-2	TRBJ1-6	NA	CASSPSGLRRGIGPLHF	TGTGCCAGCAGCCCGTCGGGACTCCGGAGGGGAATTGGACCCCTCCACTTT
NA	TRBV19	TRBJ1-3	NA	CASSLYSGNTIYF	TGTGCCAGTAGTTTATACTCTGGAAACACCATATATTTT
NA	TRBV25-1	TRBJ2-7	NA	CASSDLGTYEQYF	TGTGCCAGCAGTGATTTGGGAACCTACGAGCAGTACTTC
TRBD1	TRBV13	TRBJ2-7	NA	CASSIGQGPYEQYF	TGTGCCAGCAGCATAGGACAGGGGCCCTACGAGCAGTACTTC
NA	TRBV29-1	TRBJ1-2	NA	CSVADPTHGYTF	TGCAGCGTTGCCGACCCAACCCATGGCTACACCTTC
NA	TRBV6-5	TRBJ2-1	NA	CASGRTQSSYNEQFF	TGTGCCAGCGGCCGAACTCAGAGCTCCTACAATGAGCAGTTCTTC
NA	TRBV7-9	TRBJ2-7	NA	CASSLGAGSSYEQYF	TGTGCCAGCAGCTTAGGGGCGGGTAGCTCCTACGAGCAGTACTTC
NA	TRBV25-1	TRBJ1-6	few	CASSDPGPSSPLHF	TGTGCCAGCAGTGACCCGGGTCCCTCTTCACCCCTCCACTTT
NA	TRBV30	TRBJ2-1	NA	CAWSGFNEQFF	TGTGCCTGGAGCGGATTCAATGAGCAGTTCTTC
NA	TRBV18	TRBJ2-7	NA	CASSPLSGSYEQYF	TGTGCCAGCTCACCATTATCGGGCTCCTACGAGCAGTACTTC